This TCR beta chain is drawn from a study of vaccination and CD4 T cells after COVID-19. Study information: Participants got two doses of BNT162b2 or mRNA-1273 vaccine.

The CDR3 sequence is 18 residues long. Per germline, CDR1 LNHNV and CDR2 YYDKDF (reference sequence). On this clonotype itself: What it binds is not known. Mismatch with germline at one junction end may stem from a read error.

Treatment denoted: roughly ten-day PBMC culture with coronavirus spike peptide pools or control peptides (ViraFEST assay). The Oncomine TCR Beta short-read assay sequenced DNA from cultured CD4+ T cells. Each CDR3 protein gets one entry after TCRdb re-called the PCR reads with MiXCR. This sample carries approximately 12,000 distinct CDR3 sequences, 38% of them seen once, and the ten largest clones take 20% to 30%. The V and J genes are TRBV15 and TRBJ2-3, with 10 bases identical to TRBD2. Sequenced sample: cultured CD4+ T cells from blood. The sequence came from a human donor with COVID-19. The DNA of the CDR3 is TGTGCCACCAGCAGAGAGAGCCTCCTAGCGGGGGTCTCAGATACGCGGTATTTT. Amino acids: CATSRESLLAGVSDTRYF.